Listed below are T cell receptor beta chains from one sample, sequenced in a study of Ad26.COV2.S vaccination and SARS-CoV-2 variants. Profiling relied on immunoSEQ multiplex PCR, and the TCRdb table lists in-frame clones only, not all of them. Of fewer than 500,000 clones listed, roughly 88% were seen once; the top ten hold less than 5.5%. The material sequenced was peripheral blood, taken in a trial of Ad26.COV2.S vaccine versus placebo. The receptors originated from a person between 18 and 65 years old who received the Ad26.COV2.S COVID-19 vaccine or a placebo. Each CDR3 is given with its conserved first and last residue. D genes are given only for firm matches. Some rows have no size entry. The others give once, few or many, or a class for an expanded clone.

CDR3 protein: CSAVPYEQYF; CDR3 DNA: TGCAGCGCCGTCCCCTACGAGCAGTACTTC; V gene: TRBV29-1; J gene: TRBJ2-7; clone size: -; D gene: -
CDR3 protein: CASSEVGTDSYSNQPQHF; CDR3 DNA: TGTGCCAGCAGTGAAGTTGGGACAGATTCTTATAGCAATCAGCCCCAGCATTTT; V gene: TRBV2; J gene: TRBJ1-5; clone size: -; D gene: TRBD1
CDR3 protein: CASIRSGVTNTEAFF; CDR3 DNA: TGTGCCAGCATCAGGTCAGGGGTGACGAACACTGAAGCTTTCTTT; V gene: TRBV6-4; J gene: TRBJ1-1; clone size: -; D gene: -
CDR3 protein: CASSFLAKETQYF; CDR3 DNA: TGTGCCAGCAGCTTTCTAGCGAAAGAGACCCAGTACTTC; V gene: TRBV7-9; J gene: TRBJ2-5; clone size: -; D gene: -
CDR3 protein: CASSQISWRGSSYEQYF; CDR3 DNA: TGTGCCAGCAGCCAAATATCCTGGAGAGGAAGCTCCTACGAGCAGTACTTC; V gene: TRBV28; J gene: TRBJ2-7; clone size: -; D gene: -
CDR3 protein: CASSGTASSSGNTIYF; CDR3 DNA: TGTGCCAGCAGTGGAACAGCGTCGAGCTCTGGAAACACCATATATTTT; V gene: TRBV2; J gene: TRBJ1-3; clone size: -; D gene: -
CDR3 protein: CASRPQGAGQPQHF; CDR3 DNA: TGTGCCAGCAGACCCCAGGGGGCGGGTCAGCCCCAGCATTTT; V gene: TRBV2; J gene: TRBJ1-5; clone size: -; D gene: TRBD1
CDR3 protein: CASSWGGGPNTGELFF; CDR3 DNA: TGTGCCAGCAGTTGGGGGGGCGGCCCCAACACCGGGGAGCTGTTTTTT; V gene: TRBV27; J gene: TRBJ2-2; clone size: -; D gene: -
CDR3 protein: CASSSGGSGEQYF; CDR3 DNA: TGCGCCAGCAGCTCGGGGGGAAGTGGGGAGCAGTACTTC; V gene: TRBV5-1; J gene: TRBJ2-7; clone size: -; D gene: TRBD2
CDR3 protein: CASSPAPAGTEAFF; CDR3 DNA: TGTGCCAGCAGTCCCGCCCCCGCGGGCACTGAAGCTTTCTTT; V gene: TRBV28; J gene: TRBJ1-1; clone size: -; D gene: -
CDR3 protein: CASSLGQGGEQFF; CDR3 DNA: TGCGCCAGCAGCTTGGGGCAGGGCGGTGAGCAGTTCTTC; V gene: TRBV5-1; J gene: TRBJ2-1; clone size: -; D gene: -
CDR3 protein: CASRQGYNEQFF; CDR3 DNA: TGTGCCAGTAGGCAGGGGTACAATGAGCAGTTCTTC; V gene: TRBV19; J gene: TRBJ2-1; clone size: -; D gene: -
CDR3 protein: CASSLAGVRNEQFF; CDR3 DNA: TGTGCCAGCAGTCTAGCGGGAGTTCGCAATGAGCAGTTCTTC; V gene: TRBV5-4; J gene: TRBJ2-1; clone size: -; D gene: TRBD2
CDR3 protein: CASKSRGDYGYTF; CDR3 DNA: TGTGCCAGTAAGTCTAGGGGTGACTATGGCTACACCTTC; V gene: TRBV19; J gene: TRBJ1-2; clone size: once; D gene: -
CDR3 protein: CASSDQGPVDNEQFF; CDR3 DNA: TGTGCCAGCAGTGATCAAGGGCCGGTTGACAATGAGCAGTTCTTC; V gene: TRBV2; J gene: TRBJ2-1; clone size: -; D gene: -
CDR3 protein: CASSQDGTAATNEKLFF; CDR3 DNA: TGTGCCAGCAGCCAAGATGGGACAGCGGCAACTAATGAAAAACTGTTTTTT; V gene: TRBV3-1/TRBV3-2; J gene: TRBJ1-4; clone size: -; D gene: TRBD1
CDR3 protein: CASSQVGGGGSGANVLTF; CDR3 DNA: TGTGCCAGCAGCCAAGTCGGCGGGGGGGGCTCTGGGGCCAACGTCCTGACTTTC; V gene: TRBV4-2; J gene: TRBJ2-6; clone size: -; D gene: TRBD2
CDR3 protein: CASTLRLAGTAEQYF; CDR3 DNA: TGTGCCAGCACCCTCCGACTAGCGGGAACGGCCGAGCAGTACTTC; V gene: TRBV2; J gene: TRBJ2-7; clone size: -; D gene: TRBD2
CDR3 protein: CASSSMKLSGSQETQYF; CDR3 DNA: TGTGCCAGCAGTTCCATGAAGCTTAGCGGGAGCCAAGAGACCCAGTACTTC; V gene: TRBV6-2/TRBV6-3; J gene: TRBJ2-5; clone size: -; D gene: TRBD2
CDR3 protein: CATSRDPLEGVYGYTF; CDR3 DNA: TGTGCCACCAGCAGAGATCCCCTAGAAGGGGTATATGGCTACACCTTC; V gene: TRBV15; J gene: TRBJ1-2; clone size: -; D gene: -
CDR3 protein: CASSASLNTGELFF; CDR3 DNA: TGTGCCAGCAGTGCCTCCTTGAACACCGGGGAGCTGTTTTTT; V gene: TRBV27; J gene: TRBJ2-2; clone size: -; D gene: -
CDR3 protein: CASSVGLAGIETQYF; CDR3 DNA: TGTGCCAGCAGCGTAGGACTAGCGGGAATCGAGACCCAGTACTTC; V gene: TRBV9; J gene: TRBJ2-5; clone size: once; D gene: TRBD2
CDR3 protein: CASRPTGNTEAFF; CDR3 DNA: TGTGCCAGCAGACCTACAGGGAACACTGAAGCTTTCTTT; V gene: TRBV28; J gene: TRBJ1-1; clone size: -; D gene: -
CDR3 protein: CASSQDEGKGPEAFF; CDR3 DNA: TGTGCCAGCAGCCAAGATGAAGGGAAGGGCCCTGAAGCTTTCTTT; V gene: TRBV14; J gene: TRBJ1-1; clone size: once; D gene: -
CDR3 protein: CASSPQQGNQPQHF; CDR3 DNA: TGTGCCAGTAGTCCCCAACAGGGTAATCAGCCCCAGCATTTT; V gene: TRBV19; J gene: TRBJ1-5; clone size: -; D gene: -
CDR3 protein: CSVDGGRQGLFGGYTF; CDR3 DNA: TGCAGCGTTGACGGGGGGCGACAGGGTCTATTTGGCGGCTACACCTTC; V gene: TRBV29-1; J gene: TRBJ1-2; clone size: -; D gene: TRBD1
CDR3 protein: CASSLAGVETQYF; CDR3 DNA: TGTGCTAGCAGCTTAGCGGGGGTCGAGACCCAGTACTTC; V gene: TRBV7-7; J gene: TRBJ2-5; clone size: -; D gene: TRBD2
CDR3 protein: CASTHQGNSPLHF; CDR3 DNA: TGTGCCAGCACCCACCAGGGTAATTCACCCCTCCACTTT; V gene: TRBV7-9; J gene: TRBJ1-6; clone size: -; D gene: -
CDR3 protein: CATSDGGTGSSYEQYF; CDR3 DNA: TGTGCCACCAGTGATGGGGGGACAGGAAGCTCCTACGAGCAGTACTTC; V gene: TRBV24-1; J gene: TRBJ2-7; clone size: -; D gene: TRBD1
CDR3 protein: CASGIQGYNEQFF; CDR3 DNA: TGTGCCAGCGGGATACAGGGATACAATGAGCAGTTCTTC; V gene: TRBV7-9; J gene: TRBJ2-1; clone size: -; D gene: -
CDR3 protein: CASSLSARRGYGYTF; CDR3 DNA: TGTGCCAGCAGCTTGTCGGCGCGACGGGGCTATGGCTACACCTTC; V gene: TRBV5-8; J gene: TRBJ1-2; clone size: -; D gene: -
CDR3 protein: CASSQDRVGELFF; CDR3 DNA: TGCGCCAGCAGCCAAGACCGGGTCGGGGAGCTGTTTTTT; V gene: TRBV4-3; J gene: TRBJ2-2; clone size: -; D gene: -
CDR3 protein: CASSRTYGYTF; CDR3 DNA: TGTGCCAGCAGCCGCACGTATGGCTACACCTTC; V gene: TRBV7-9; J gene: TRBJ1-2; clone size: few; D gene: -
CDR3 protein: CASSLVRNTGELFF; CDR3 DNA: TGTGCCAGCAGCTTAGTCAGAAACACCGGGGAGCTGTTTTTT; V gene: TRBV5-5; J gene: TRBJ2-2; clone size: -; D gene: -
CDR3 protein: CASSQDIPGGGGNTIYF; CDR3 DNA: TGTGCCAGCAGCCAAGATATTCCCGGAGGGGGTGGAAACACCATATATTTT; V gene: TRBV4-2; J gene: TRBJ1-3; clone size: -; D gene: -
CDR3 protein: CASSLTPAQSYEQYF; CDR3 DNA: TGTGCCAGCAGTTTAACCCCTGCCCAATCGTACGAGCAGTACTTC; V gene: TRBV28; J gene: TRBJ2-7; clone size: -; D gene: -